The rows below give T cell receptor beta chains drawn from one sample of a study of CD8 T cells in ankylosing spondylitis. TCRdb redid the calling of the 5' RACE reads with MiXCR, one entry per CDR3 protein. The sample gives 400,000 to 450,000 distinct CDR3 sequences, about a sixth of which show up once; approximately 1% is in the top ten. The source material was blood, either unsorted or a sorted T cell fraction (not recorded which). These TCRs come from a male donor with ankylosing spondylitis. Both conserved end residues are part of each CDR3. D genes are given only for firm matches. The size entry is marked missing in some rows and otherwise reads once, few, many or a size class.

D gene: TRBD1
V gene: TRBV28
J gene: TRBJ1-1
clone size: few
CDR3 DNA: TGTGCCAGCAGTTTATATCGTTGGTCAGGGGGGGAGAACACTGAAGCTTTCTTT
CDR3 protein: CASSLYRWSGGENTEAFF

D gene: TRBD1
V gene: TRBV18
J gene: TRBJ2-1
clone size: NA
CDR3 DNA: TGTGCCAGCTCGCCTTACACAGGGGTCAATGAGCAGTTCTTC
CDR3 protein: CASSPYTGVNEQFF

D gene: NA
V gene: TRBV4-1
J gene: TRBJ1-2
clone size: NA
CDR3 DNA: TGCGCCAGCAGCCAAGATTCGTCGGGACGGAGACCCTATGGCTACACCTTC
CDR3 protein: CASSQDSSGRRPYGYTF

D gene: NA
V gene: TRBV6-5
J gene: TRBJ1-1
clone size: NA
CDR3 DNA: TGTGCCAGCAGCAGATCCAACACTGAAGCTTTCTTT
CDR3 protein: CASSRSNTEAFF

D gene: NA
V gene: TRBV20-1
J gene: TRBJ1-4
clone size: NA
CDR3 DNA: TGCAGTGCTAGAGTAGACGGGGCAACTAATGAAAAACTGTTTTTT
CDR3 protein: CSARVDGATNEKLFF

D gene: TRBD2
V gene: TRBV2
J gene: TRBJ2-3
clone size: few
CDR3 DNA: TGTGCCAGCAGAAGAAGCGGGGGGGCCCCCCCAGATACGCAGTATTTT
CDR3 protein: CASRRSGGAPPDTQYF

D gene: TRBD1
V gene: TRBV6-1
J gene: TRBJ2-2
clone size: many
CDR3 DNA: TGTGCCCGCGATCCGGACAGGGAAGGAGAAGAGACCGGGGAGCTGTTTTTT
CDR3 protein: CARDPDREGEETGELFF

D gene: NA
V gene: TRBV15
J gene: TRBJ2-5
clone size: NA
CDR3 DNA: TGTGCCACCAGCAATAACAGGCCTCCGGGGACCCAGTACTTC
CDR3 protein: CATSNNRPPGTQYF

D gene: TRBD2
V gene: TRBV5-1
J gene: TRBJ2-1
clone size: few
CDR3 DNA: TGCGCCAGCAGCCTCCCGGGTGCGGGGGTTTACAATGAGCAGTTCTTC
CDR3 protein: CASSLPGAGVYNEQFF

D gene: TRBD1
V gene: TRBV27
J gene: TRBJ2-3
clone size: few
CDR3 DNA: TGTGCCAGCAGTTTAGGATCCCCGGGACAGGGGGACGATACGCAGTATTTT
CDR3 protein: CASSLGSPGQGDDTQYF

D gene: NA
V gene: TRBV27
J gene: TRBJ2-7
clone size: NA
CDR3 DNA: TGTGCCAGCAGCAACCGGAAGGAGCAGTACTTC
CDR3 protein: CASSNRKEQYF

D gene: TRBD2
V gene: TRBV20-1
J gene: TRBJ2-5
clone size: NA
CDR3 DNA: TGCAGTGCGGGAGAAACTAGCGTGGGAGAGACCCAGTACTTC
CDR3 protein: CSAGETSVGETQYF

D gene: NA
V gene: TRBV20-1
J gene: TRBJ1-3
clone size: few
CDR3 DNA: TGCAGTGCTAAAGAGCCGCGGTGGAATTCAACCTCTGGAAACACCATATATTTT
CDR3 protein: CSAKEPRWNSTSGNTIYF

D gene: TRBD1
V gene: TRBV7-9
J gene: TRBJ1-1
clone size: NA
CDR3 DNA: TGTGCCAGCAGCCCCGGACAGGGGCGACTCGAAGCTTTCTTT
CDR3 protein: CASSPGQGRLEAFF

D gene: NA
V gene: TRBV5-1
J gene: TRBJ1-1
clone size: few
CDR3 DNA: TGCGCCAGCAGCTTGGTGTCTCAACCGAACACTGAAGCTTTCTTT
CDR3 protein: CASSLVSQPNTEAFF

D gene: TRBD2
V gene: TRBV2
J gene: TRBJ2-3
clone size: NA
CDR3 DNA: TGTGCCAGCAGTGAACAAGGCGGGGGGCTGAATACGCAGTATTTT
CDR3 protein: CASSEQGGGLNTQYF

D gene: NA
V gene: TRBV5-6
J gene: TRBJ2-3
clone size: few
CDR3 DNA: TGTGCCAGCAGCCTACTACAGGGTTTAACAGATACGCAGTATTTT
CDR3 protein: CASSLLQGLTDTQYF

D gene: NA
V gene: TRBV12-3/TRBV12-4
J gene: TRBJ2-2
clone size: few
CDR3 DNA: TGTGCCAGCAGACCAACTGGAGGGAGAAGCACCGGGGAGCTGTTTTTT
CDR3 protein: CASRPTGGRSTGELFF

D gene: NA
V gene: TRBV20-1
J gene: TRBJ1-2
clone size: NA
CDR3 DNA: TGCAGTGCTAGGCCCTTTGAGGGGGGCTACACCTTC
CDR3 protein: CSARPFEGGYTF

D gene: NA
V gene: TRBV6-5
J gene: TRBJ2-3
clone size: few
CDR3 DNA: TGTGCCAGCAGTTACTTGGGGACAAAGTCTGAGCCGCAGTATTTT
CDR3 protein: CASSYLGTKSEPQYF

D gene: TRBD1
V gene: TRBV20-1
J gene: TRBJ2-7
clone size: many
CDR3 DNA: TGCAGTGCTAGAGATCCCGGGACAGGGGTCAACGAGCAGTACTTC
CDR3 protein: CSARDPGTGVNEQYF

D gene: NA
V gene: TRBV12-3/TRBV12-4
J gene: TRBJ1-1
clone size: many
CDR3 DNA: TGTGCCAGCAGTTTAGATATGAGAAGTGAAGCTTTCTTT
CDR3 protein: CASSLDMRSEAFF

D gene: TRBD1
V gene: TRBV12-3/TRBV12-4
J gene: TRBJ2-7
clone size: many
CDR3 DNA: TGTGCCAGCAGCCCCGGGACAGGGAGCGACGAGCAGTACTTC
CDR3 protein: CASSPGTGSDEQYF

D gene: TRBD1
V gene: TRBV5-1
J gene: TRBJ1-1
clone size: NA
CDR3 DNA: TGCGCCAGCAGCCTGGACAGGGACTACACTGAAGCTTTCTTT
CDR3 protein: CASSLDRDYTEAFF

D gene: NA
V gene: TRBV7-9
J gene: TRBJ2-1
clone size: NA
CDR3 DNA: TGTGCCAGCAGCTTAGCATCCCCGCAGTTCTTC
CDR3 protein: CASSLASPQFF

D gene: NA
V gene: TRBV12-3/TRBV12-4
J gene: TRBJ1-4
clone size: NA
CDR3 DNA: TGTGCCAGCAGTCGGCGGGGGGTGGGGAATGAAAAACTGTTTTTT
CDR3 protein: CASSRRGVGNEKLFF

D gene: TRBD1
V gene: TRBV20-1
J gene: TRBJ2-1
clone size: few
CDR3 DNA: TGCAGTGCTAGAGCGGGACAGAGAGGCTACAATGAGCAGTTCTTC
CDR3 protein: CSARAGQRGYNEQFF

D gene: NA
V gene: TRBV5-7
J gene: TRBJ1-4
clone size: few
CDR3 DNA: TGTGCCAGCAGCTTGGTCGTTGGGTTGGGACTGTTTTTT
CDR3 protein: CASSLVVGLGLFF

D gene: NA
V gene: TRBV6-2/TRBV6-3
J gene: TRBJ1-2
clone size: many
CDR3 DNA: TGTGCCAGCACCAGGGACGCCAACTATGGCTACACCTTC
CDR3 protein: CASTRDANYGYTF

D gene: NA
V gene: TRBV10-3
J gene: TRBJ2-1
clone size: few
CDR3 DNA: TGTGCCATCAGCCAATCGGGGGATGAGCAGTTCTTC
CDR3 protein: CAISQSGDEQFF

D gene: TRBD1
V gene: TRBV7-9
J gene: TRBJ2-7
clone size: NA
CDR3 DNA: TGTGCCAGCAGCTCCCCGGGACAGGCCTACGAGCAGTACTTC
CDR3 protein: CASSSPGQAYEQYF

D gene: TRBD1
V gene: TRBV14
J gene: TRBJ1-1
clone size: NA
CDR3 DNA: TGTGCCAGCAGCCGGACAGGGGAGCTTGGCGGAGCTTTCTTT
CDR3 protein: CASSRTGELGGAFF